The TCR beta chain under discussion was sequenced for a study of T-cell memory formation after mild COVID-19. As for the study in general: TCR clusters mostly belonged to single donors.

CDR1 and CDR2 (germline): SGHDT, YYEEEE. This CDR3 contains 15 residues. Trimming cost V 4 bases and J 5 bases; bases outside gene matches: 8. Each CDR3 protein is one row after TCRdb ran MiXCR on the 5' RACE reads. The table lists some 340,000 distinct CDR3 sequences, 10% to 15% of them singletons, with roughly a fifth in the top ten. Notes on the study in general: Second-wave clones peaking on day 37 lacked confirmed SARS-CoV-2 specificity. The pre-infection memory compartment contained some responding clones, suggesting cross-reactive memory joined. Clones that contracted from day 15 to 85 were balanced CD4/CD8, while later expanders leaned CD4+.

This clonotype was detected only a few times. Its antigen is unidentified. Sequencing was performed on PBMCs or a T cell subset sorted from them (not recorded which). The chain combines TRBV5-6 with TRBJ1-5, with 8 nucleotides matching TRBD1. The TCR sequence derives from a man aged 18 to 29 who had mild COVID-19 (a few samples of this study predate the infection). Cell type and time point are not known. CDR3 sequence (DNA): TGTGCCAGCAGCCTGCAGGGGGCTTTTGATCAGCCCCAGCATTTT. Its translation: CASSLQGAFDQPQHF.